The clone carrying this T cell receptor beta chain appeared once. V was pared by 5 bases and J by 0 bases, with 16 bases between. The CDR3 runs to 16 residues. Germline V gene data show CDR1 as PRHDT and CDR2 as FYEKMQ (reference sequence). Patients at the Seattle site were enrolled during active infection and followed longitudinally. Libraries were prepared by immunoSEQ multiplex PCR; TCRdb keeps only in-frame clonotypes and omits some of them. The table includes fewer than 700,000 clones, roughly 91% detected once. The data were taken from a study of blood T cell repertoires in COVID-19. About the study: From the United States, Italy and Spain came samples of acute and convalescent COVID-19. T cells, B-cell-depleted T cells, or PBMCs supplied cDNA or gDNA.

The sample consisted of peripheral blood. The TCR comes from a woman aged 45-59 years with COVID-19, enrolled during active disease. This chain uses TRBV13 with TRBJ1-1, with TRBD1 as a possible D gene (5 bases). The CDR3 spells CASSPGRGLMNTEAFF. The CDR3 DNA is TGTGCCAGCAGCCCCGGGAGGGGCCTTATGAACACTGAAGCTTTCTTT.